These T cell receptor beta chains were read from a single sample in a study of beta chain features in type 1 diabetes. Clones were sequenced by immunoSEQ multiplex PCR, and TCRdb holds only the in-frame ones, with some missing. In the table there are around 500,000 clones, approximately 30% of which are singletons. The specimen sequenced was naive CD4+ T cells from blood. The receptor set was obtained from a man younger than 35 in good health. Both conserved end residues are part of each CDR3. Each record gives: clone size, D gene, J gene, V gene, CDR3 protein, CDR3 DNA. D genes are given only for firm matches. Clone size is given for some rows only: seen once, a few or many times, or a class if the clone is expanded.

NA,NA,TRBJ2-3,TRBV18,CASSPSADTQYF,TGTGCCAGCTCACCAAGTGCAGATACGCAGTATTTT
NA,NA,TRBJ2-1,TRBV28,CASSLDGTRGEQFF,TGTGCCAGCAGTTTAGACGGAACGCGGGGTGAGCAGTTCTTC
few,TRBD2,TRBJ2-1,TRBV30,CAWSAPRGLAGNYNEQFF,TGTGCCTGGAGTGCTCCCAGGGGACTAGCGGGGAACTACAATGAGCAGTTCTTC
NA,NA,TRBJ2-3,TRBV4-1,CANVMGTQYF,TGCGCCAACGTTATGGGTACGCAGTATTTT
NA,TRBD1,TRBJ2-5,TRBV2,CATTKDRGDQETQYF,TGTGCCACTACTAAGGACAGGGGAGATCAAGAGACCCAGTACTTC
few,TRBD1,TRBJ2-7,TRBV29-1,CSVANRDRDPYEQYF,TGCAGCGTCGCTAACCGGGACAGGGATCCCTACGAGCAGTACTTC
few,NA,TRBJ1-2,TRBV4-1,CASSQALGHFGYTF,TGCGCCAGCAGCCAAGCCCTTGGACACTTTGGCTACACCTTC
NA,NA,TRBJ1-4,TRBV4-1,CASSQDDLRREKLFF,TGCGCCAGCAGCCAAGACGACCTAAGACGGGAAAAACTGTTTTTT
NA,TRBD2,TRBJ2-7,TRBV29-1,CSVLTSGAEQYF,TGCAGCGTTCTGACTAGCGGGGCCGAGCAGTACTTC
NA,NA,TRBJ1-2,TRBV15,CATSGAGYGYTF,TGTGCCACCAGCGGGGCCGGCTATGGCTACACCTTC
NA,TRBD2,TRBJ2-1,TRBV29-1,CSGRTSGSNEQFF,TGCAGCGGTCGGACTAGCGGGAGTAATGAGCAGTTCTTC
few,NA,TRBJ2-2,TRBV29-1,CSTSFGGGTGELFF,TGCAGCACCTCTTTCGGAGGCGGCACCGGGGAGCTGTTTTTT
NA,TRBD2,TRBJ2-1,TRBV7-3,CASSLAGLAATNEQFF,TGTGCCAGCAGCCTGGCGGGACTAGCGGCCACCAATGAGCAGTTCTTC
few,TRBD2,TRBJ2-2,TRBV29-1,CSVRTSGNTGELFF,TGCAGCGTCAGGACTAGCGGGAACACCGGGGAGCTGTTTTTT
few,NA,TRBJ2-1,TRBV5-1,CASSLEGVTYNEQFF,TGCGCCAGCAGCTTGGAAGGGGTCACCTACAATGAGCAGTTCTTC
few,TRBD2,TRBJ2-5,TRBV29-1,CSVLAGPETQYF,TGCAGCGTTCTAGCGGGGCCAGAGACCCAGTACTTC
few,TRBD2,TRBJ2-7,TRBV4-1,CASSQALRREDSQQYF,TGCGCCAGCAGCCAAGCCTTGCGGCGGGAGGATAGTCAGCAGTACTTC
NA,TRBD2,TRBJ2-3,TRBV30,CAWSVGLAGGSNTQYF,TGTGCCTGGAGTGTGGGACTAGCGGGAGGGTCGAATACGCAGTATTTT
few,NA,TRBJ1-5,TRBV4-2,CASSQDRASPQHF,TGTGCCAGCAGCCAAGATCGGGCGTCGCCCCAGCATTTT
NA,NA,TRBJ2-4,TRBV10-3,CAISESTGVGKNIQYF,TGTGCCATCAGTGAGTCTACGGGAGTCGGCAAAAACATTCAGTACTTC
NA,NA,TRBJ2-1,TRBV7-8,CASSFRWGIEDEQFF,TGTGCCAGCAGCTTCAGGTGGGGAATTGAGGATGAGCAGTTCTTC
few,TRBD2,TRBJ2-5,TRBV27,CASSIPGLEETQYF,TGTGCCAGCAGTATCCCGGGACTAGAAGAGACCCAGTACTTC
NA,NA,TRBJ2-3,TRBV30,CAWSGHRRTDTQYF,TGTGCCTGGAGTGGGCACAGGCGCACAGATACGCAGTATTTT
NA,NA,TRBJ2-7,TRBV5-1,CASSLDFSYEQYF,TGCGCCAGCAGCTTGGACTTCTCCTACGAGCAGTACTTC
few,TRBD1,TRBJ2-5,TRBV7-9,CASSPDRGGQYF,TGTGCCAGCAGCCCCGACAGGGGCGGCCAGTACTTC
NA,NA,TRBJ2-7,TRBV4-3,CASSQGGRMSEEQYF,TGCGCCAGCAGCCAAGGCGGCAGGATGTCCGAAGAGCAGTACTTC
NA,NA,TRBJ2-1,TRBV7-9,CASSLVDNEQFF,TGTGCCAGCAGCTTAGTTGACAATGAGCAGTTCTTC
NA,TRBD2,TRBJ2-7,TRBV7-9,CASGPSGRVDEQYF,TGTGCCAGCGGTCCTAGCGGGAGGGTCGACGAGCAGTACTTC
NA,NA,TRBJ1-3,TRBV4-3,CASSQVGGNTIYF,TGCGCCAGCAGCCAAGTGGGGGGAAACACCATATATTTT